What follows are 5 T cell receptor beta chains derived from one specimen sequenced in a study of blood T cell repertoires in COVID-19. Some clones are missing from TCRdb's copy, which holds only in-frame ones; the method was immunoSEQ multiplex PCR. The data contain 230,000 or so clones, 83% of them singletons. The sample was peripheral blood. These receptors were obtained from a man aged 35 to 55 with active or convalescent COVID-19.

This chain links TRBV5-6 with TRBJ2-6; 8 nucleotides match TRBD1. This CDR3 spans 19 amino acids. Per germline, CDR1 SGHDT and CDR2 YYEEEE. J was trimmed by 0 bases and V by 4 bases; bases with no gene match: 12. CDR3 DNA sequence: TGTGCCAGCAGCCATAAGCCGGGACAGGTTGGCTCTGGGGCCAACGTCCTGACTTTC. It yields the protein CASSHKPGQVGSGANVLTF.

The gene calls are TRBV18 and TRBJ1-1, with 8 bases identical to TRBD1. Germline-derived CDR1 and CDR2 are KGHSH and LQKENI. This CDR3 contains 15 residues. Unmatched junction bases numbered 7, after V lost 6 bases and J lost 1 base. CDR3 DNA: TGTGCCAGCTCTCTCAACACAGGGGGGAACACTGAAGCTTTCTTT. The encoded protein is CASSLNTGGNTEAFF.

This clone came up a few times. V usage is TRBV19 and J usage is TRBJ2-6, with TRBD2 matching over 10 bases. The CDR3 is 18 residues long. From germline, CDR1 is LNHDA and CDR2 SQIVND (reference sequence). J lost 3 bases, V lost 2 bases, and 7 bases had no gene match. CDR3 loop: CASSIIAGGLNGANVLTF. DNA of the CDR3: TGTGCCAGTAGTATAATAGCGGGGGGCCTGAATGGGGCCAACGTCCTGACTTTC.

CDR3 coding DNA: TGTGCCAGTAGTAAGGGAGCGGGAGGTATCTACAATGAGCAGTTCTTC. Translating it yields CASSKGAGGIYNEQFF. The chain has TRBV19 and TRBJ2-1; TRBD2 agrees at 9 bases. Losses at the gene ends were 4 bases for V and 3 bases for J; bases not matched to a gene: 7. In germline, CDR1 is LNHDA, CDR2 SQIVND (reference sequence). The CDR3 loop spans 16 amino acids.

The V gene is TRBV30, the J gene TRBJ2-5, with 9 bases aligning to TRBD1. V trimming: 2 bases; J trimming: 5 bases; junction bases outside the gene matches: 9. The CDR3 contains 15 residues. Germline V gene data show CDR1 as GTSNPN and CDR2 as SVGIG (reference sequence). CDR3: CAWSIPGQGGETQYF. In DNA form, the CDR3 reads TGTGCCTGGAGTATCCCGGGACAGGGAGGCGAGACCCAGTACTTC.